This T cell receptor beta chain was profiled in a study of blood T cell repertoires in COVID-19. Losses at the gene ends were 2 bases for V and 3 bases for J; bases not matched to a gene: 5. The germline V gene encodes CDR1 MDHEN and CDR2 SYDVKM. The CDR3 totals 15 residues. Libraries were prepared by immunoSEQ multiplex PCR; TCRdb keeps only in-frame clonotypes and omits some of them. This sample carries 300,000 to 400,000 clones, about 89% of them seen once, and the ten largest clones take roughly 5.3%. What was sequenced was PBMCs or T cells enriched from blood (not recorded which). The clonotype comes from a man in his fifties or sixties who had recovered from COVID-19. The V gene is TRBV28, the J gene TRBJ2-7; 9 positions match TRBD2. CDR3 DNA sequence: TGTGCCAGCAGTTTAGGTGGTAGCGGGGGCTACGAGCAGTACTTC. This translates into CASSLGGSGGYEQYF.